This T cell receptor beta chain was retrieved from a study of blood T cells in healthy people across ages. Study-level findings and limits: Naive T cell percentage showed a strong correlation with the diversity of TCR beta. In the absence of known donor CMV status, changes in expanded clonotypes were possibly confounded.

Unmatched junction bases numbered 5, after V lost 5 bases and J lost 5 bases. The CDR3 loop spans 14 amino acids. Germline values: CDR1 SGHRS, CDR2 YFSETQ. The authors ran a second PCR of about 6 to 11 cycles using a sample-barcoded 5' primer and a J-beta primer mix. TCRdb used MiXCR to reprocess the 5' RACE reads, holding one entry per CDR3 protein. The data show 1.5 million to 2 million distinct CDR3 sequences, 28% seen once. This clonotype was picked up a small number of times. The antigen is unknown. Individuals who donated were healthy Caucasians from Russia aged about 6 to 100. This chain connects TRBV5-1 to TRBJ2-1; 9 nucleotides agree with TRBD1. The TCR sequence derives from a woman aged 25-40 years in good health. The sequencing input was blood. CDR3 amino acids: CASSPGTGHNEQFF. CDR3 nucleotide sequence: TGCGCCAGCAGTCCCGGGACAGGGCACAATGAGCAGTTCTTC.